The 28 T cell receptor beta chains in this list originate from one sample, sequenced in a study of T-cell reconstitution after alpha-beta-depleted transplantation in children. These TCRs are of unknown antigen specificity. Unique molecular identifiers were incorporated during preparation of the TCRbeta library. TCRdb recomputed calls from the PCR reads with MiXCR, one row per CDR3 protein. The data contain tens of thousands of distinct CDR3 sequences, 6.4% of them seen just once; the ten biggest clones take up 20% to 30%. Study results and caveats: Several hundred expanded graft clones reportedly gave rise to the alpha-beta T cells present about two months after transplant.

The sequenced sample was peripheral blood, obtained 60 days after TCRalphabeta/CD19-depleted stem cell transplant. All receptors derive from a child younger than two who had a stem cell transplant for acute myeloid leukemia, so the T cells may come from the graft donor.

This clonotype appeared a few times. The rearrangement uses TRBV20-1 and TRBJ1-1; 7 bases fit TRBD1. The CDR3 is made up of 13 amino acids. The V segment lost 6 bases and the J segment 10 bases; nucleotides outside the gene matches: 14. The germline V gene encodes CDR1 DFQATT and CDR2 SNEGSKA (reference sequence). As DNA, the CDR3 is TGCAGTGCAAGAAGTCAGGGGGAACGTTCAGCTTTCTTT. This gives the protein CSARSQGERSAFF.

This clonotype was observed many times. The V and J genes are TRBV7-9 and TRBJ1-1; possible D gene TRBD1, 5 bases. Germline-derived CDR1 and CDR2 are SEHNR and FQNEAQ (reference sequence). This CDR3 has 13 amino acids. With 0 bases removed from V and 11 bases from J, the gap between germline ends came to 13 bases. CDR3 sequence reads: CASSLARGHGAFF. CDR3 nucleotides: TGTGCCAGCAGCTTAGCCCGCGGACACGGGGCTTTCTTT.

This clonotype was observed at least ten times. The chain uses TRBV9 and TRBJ1-6; D is ambiguous. Trimming shortened V by 0 bases and J by 0 bases, and 13 bases separated the two germline ends. Germline V gene lookup returns CDR1 SGDLS and CDR2 YYNGEE. The CDR3 has 18 residues. DNA for the CDR3: TGTGCCAGCAGCGTAGAGGCAGAGCCTGACTCCTATAATTCACCCCTCCACTTT. Amino acids: CASSVEAEPDSYNSPLHF.

The V call is TRBV2, the J call TRBJ2-3, with 7 bases fitting TRBD2. This CDR3 is 17 amino acids long. Trimming at V came to 0 bases and at J to 2 bases, leaving 8 bases not matched to a gene. Germline CDR1 SNHLY, CDR2 FYNNEI. CDR3 nucleotide sequence: TGTGCCAGCAGTGAAGCTCGGACTAGTCGGCTCACAGATACGCAGTATTTT. It translates to CASSEARTSRLTDTQYF.

A word on this clonotype: A much larger clone lies one base from this, so it may be a read error. The rearrangement uses TRBV9 and TRBJ2-3; 7 positions agree with TRBD2. The ends lost 6 bases at V and 0 bases at J; junction bases unmatched: 7. This CDR3 has 15 residues. Germline-derived CDR1 and CDR2 are SGDLS and YYNGEE. The CDR3 is CASNPPGRSTDTQYF. The CDR3 DNA follows: TGTGCCAGCAACCCCCCCGGGAGGAGCACAGATACGCAGTATTTT.

This clonotype has at least ten counts. CDR3 DNA sequence: TGTGCCAGCAGCCAGAACAGCTTCTACGAGCAGTACTTC. This encodes CASSQNSFYEQYF. The chain has TRBV3-1 and TRBJ2-7, with unresolved D. With 3 bases removed from V and 3 bases from J, the gap between germline ends came to 9 bases. The CDR3 consists of 13 residues. Looked up from germline, CDR1 is LGHDT and CDR2 is YNNKEL (reference sequence).

This clonotype has more than one count but fewer than ten. This chain links TRBV2 with TRBJ1-5; the D gene is possibly TRBD1 (5 bases). CDR1 SNHLY and CDR2 FYNNEI come from the germline V gene. The CDR3 is 15 amino acids. V was cut by 6 bases and J by 4 bases, with 16 bases left in between. CDR3 region: CASSWTGGENQPQHF. CDR3 coding DNA: TGTGCCAGCAGCTGGACGGGGGGGGAAAATCAGCCCCAGCATTTT.

In the case of this clonotype: A read error may explain this, as a much larger clone is one base away. V gene TRBV15 combines with J gene TRBJ2-3, with D unresolved. Germline-derived CDR1 and CDR2 are LNHNV and YYDKDF (reference sequence). CDR3 length equals 13 residues. The CDR3 here is CATSIRSRDAQYF. As DNA, the CDR3 is TGTGCCACCAGCATCAGAAGCCGAGATGCGCAGTATTTT.

This clonotype was picked up many times. The V call is TRBV28, the J call TRBJ2-7; a weak D match, TRBD1 (5 bases). Germline CDR1 reads MDHEN; CDR2 reads SYDVKM. The germline V and J ends were trimmed by 8 bases and 3 bases, with 14 bases remaining between them. This CDR3 contains 13 residues. The CDR3 here is CASGKGRDYEQYF. CDR3 nucleotide sequence: TGTGCCAGCGGGAAGGGGCGAGACTACGAGCAGTACTTC.

This clonotype was counted a few times. The chain combines TRBV6-5 with TRBJ1-1, with D hard to call. The CDR3 runs 15 residues. Looked up from germline, CDR1 is MNHEY and CDR2 is SVGAGI. Between the trimmed V and J ends, which lost 3 bases and 0 bases, there was a span of 11 bases. The CDR3 DNA sequence: TGTGCCAGCAGTTATAGAAAGACAATGAACACTGAAGCTTTCTTT. Translation gives CASSYRKTMNTEAFF.

The table lists this clonotype with many counts. V is TRBV5-1 and J is TRBJ2-7; D is unresolved. This CDR3 has 14 residues. V dropped 3 bases and J dropped 0 bases, with 10 bases sitting between them. Germline assignment: CDR1 SGHRS and CDR2 YFSETQ. The CDR3 region is CASSSEESSYEQYF. In nucleotides, the CDR3 is TGCGCCAGCAGCTCCGAGGAGAGCTCCTACGAGCAGTACTTC.

This clonotype was recorded at least ten times. The rearrangement uses TRBV9 and TRBJ2-1, with D tentatively TRBD1 (5 bases). The V gene lost 4 bases and the J gene lost 8 bases, with 10 bases spanning the gap. The CDR3 sequence is 12 residues long. CDR1 SGDLS and CDR2 YYNGEE come from the germline V gene. The CDR3 region has the DNA TGTGCCAGCAGCTATCGCAGGGATGAGCAGTTCTTC. Translation: CASSYRRDEQFF.

Many counts were recorded for this clonotype. This CDR3 reads CASRGPSGTQYF. In DNA form, the CDR3 reads TGTGCCAGCAGGGGCCCTAGCGGTACGCAGTATTTT. The chain joins TRBV6-5 to TRBJ2-3; 7 bases line up with TRBD2. The length of the CDR3 is 12 residues. With 6 bases clipped from V and 8 bases from J, the junction kept 5 bases outside the gene matches. The germline V gene encodes CDR1 MNHEY and CDR2 SVGAGI.

This clonotype was counted ten times or more. For the CDR3, the DNA is TGTGCCATCAGTGGTGACGGTCAAGAGACCCAGTACTTC. Translation gives CAISGDGQETQYF. This chain uses TRBV10-3 with TRBJ2-5; D ambiguous. The CDR3 is 13 residues long. CDR1 is ENHRY, CDR2 SYGVKD, per germline. V was clipped by 4 bases and J by 2 bases, with 8 bases between them.

This clonotype has at least ten counts. The V gene is TRBV11-2, the J gene TRBJ1-5; no clear D gene. Germline CDR1 reads SGHAT; CDR2 reads FQNNGV. There are 13 residues in the CDR3. With 0 bases removed from V and 5 bases from J, the gap between germline ends came to 5 bases. The CDR3, as DNA: TGTGCCAGCAGCTTAGAGCTCTATCAGCCCCAGCATTTT. Its translation: CASSLELYQPQHF.

Many counts were recorded for this clonotype. V is TRBV7-9 and J is TRBJ1-2; a weak D match, TRBD1 (6 bases). Trimming removed 3 bases at V and 5 bases at J, with 13 bases between. This CDR3 is built from 14 residues. Germline CDR1 and CDR2: SEHNR and FQNEAQ (reference sequence). CDR3 coding DNA: TGTGCCAGCAGCTTTACAGGGAATTTATATGGCTACACCTTC. This encodes CASSFTGNLYGYTF.

Many counts were recorded for this clonotype. J is TRBJ2-4 and V is TRBV7-9; TRBD1 or TRBD2 may be the D gene (5 bases each). The CDR3 contains 16 residues. Germline CDR1 reads SEHNR; CDR2 reads FQNEAQ (reference sequence). The V gene lost 4 bases and the J gene lost 0 bases, with 13 bases spanning the gap. The CDR3 region is CASSSRDGLAKNIQYF. The CDR3 DNA is TGTGCCAGCAGCTCGAGGGACGGGTTAGCCAAAAACATTCAGTACTTC.

This clonotype was detected many times. The chain has TRBV3-1 and TRBJ2-1, with D possibly TRBD1 on 6 matching bases. This CDR3 is 15 amino acids long. Germline V lookup: CDR1 LGHDT, CDR2 YNNKEL (reference sequence). V was trimmed by 3 bases and J by 1 base, leaving 10 bases between them. CDR3: CASSQGAGSYNEQFF. In nucleotides, the CDR3 is TGTGCCAGCAGCCAGGGGGCAGGTTCCTACAATGAGCAGTTCTTC.

In its sample, this clonotype was seen many times. The gene calls are TRBV11-2 and TRBJ2-5; the match to TRBD2 covers 11 bases. CDR1 is SGHAT and CDR2 is FQNNGV in the germline V gene. The CDR3 contains 17 residues. The V and J ends lost 5 bases and 3 bases, in that order; junction bases with no gene match: 11. The CDR3: CASSQRGVAGGKETQYF. CDR3 nucleotides: TGTGCCAGCAGCCAGCGGGGAGTAGCGGGGGGGAAAGAGACCCAGTACTTC.

The chain combines TRBV27 with TRBJ1-2; D not certain. Germline CDR1 reads MNHEY; CDR2 reads SMNVEV (reference sequence). This CDR3 has 13 amino acids. V was trimmed by 3 bases and J by 3 bases, leaving 8 bases between them. The DNA for the CDR3 is TGTGCCAGCAGTTTTCGGCGGGACTATGGCTACACCTTC. This gives the protein CASSFRRDYGYTF.

Many counts were recorded for this clonotype. The chain joins TRBV7-9 to TRBJ2-1; 9 nucleotides align to TRBD1. The CDR3 covers 14 residues. Trimming at V came to 6 bases and at J to 7 bases, leaving 7 bases not matched to a gene. Germline CDR1 reads SEHNR; CDR2 reads FQNEAQ (reference sequence). The CDR3 reads CASRPGQGGNEQFF. DNA for the CDR3: TGTGCCAGCAGACCGGGACAGGGTGGAAATGAGCAGTTCTTC.

This clonotype was observed at least ten times. The rearrangement joins TRBV7-2 to TRBJ1-2, with D unresolved. CDR1 is SGHTA and CDR2 is FQGNSA in the germline V gene. This CDR3 is 13 amino acids long. V lost 5 bases and J 4 bases, leaving 11 bases between the germline ends. CDR3 amino acids: CASSEGVFYGYTF. CDR3 coding DNA: TGTGCCAGCAGCGAGGGAGTCTTCTATGGCTACACCTTC.

This clonotype showed up many times. V gene TRBV10-3 combines with J gene TRBJ1-2; perhaps TRBD1 as D (6 bases). The CDR3 has 15 amino acids. Germline CDR1 is ENHRY and CDR2 is SYGVKD. V was pared by 0 bases and J by 4 bases, with 12 bases between. CDR3 protein: CAISESRGASYGYTF. CDR3 coding DNA: TGTGCCATCAGTGAGTCGAGGGGGGCGAGCTATGGCTACACCTTC.

At least ten counts were recorded for this clonotype. This chain links TRBV12-3 or TRBV12-4 with TRBJ1-2, with unresolved D. This CDR3 has 15 residues. The germline V and J ends were trimmed by 5 bases and 4 bases, with 17 bases remaining between them. The CDR3 loop reads CASSHGRAKVYGYTF. The CDR3 nucleotides read TGTGCCAGCAGTCATGGCCGGGCCAAAGTCTATGGCTACACCTTC.

J is TRBJ2-1 and V is TRBV3-1; 10 bases align to TRBD2. This CDR3 contains 15 residues. Looked up from germline, CDR1 is LGHDT and CDR2 is YNNKEL (reference sequence). Trimming cost V 10 bases and J 8 bases; bases outside gene matches: 14. The CDR3 nucleotides are TGTGCCACCTCCCAAGAGCGGGGGGGCCGAGATGAGCAGTTCTTC. Encoded protein: CATSQERGGRDEQFF.

This clonotype was recorded many times. V is TRBV9 and J is TRBJ2-5, with a tentative D call TRBD1 (7 bases). Germline V gene data show CDR1 as SGDLS and CDR2 as YYNGEE. Deletions cut 0 bases from V and 5 bases from J, with 14 bases between. The CDR3 is 15 residues long. The CDR3 region is CASSVGGGGTETQYF. In nucleotides, the CDR3 is TGTGCCAGCAGCGTAGGTGGAGGGGGCACCGAGACCCAGTACTTC.

This clonotype was detected ten times or more. This rearrangement joins TRBV9 to TRBJ2-7, with TRBD1 as a possible D gene (6 bases). The CDR3 extends over 16 amino acids. The germline gives CDR1 SGDLS, CDR2 YYNGEE. With 4 bases removed from V and 4 bases from J, the gap between germline ends came to 21 bases. The CDR3 bases are TGTGCCAGCAGCCCCAGGACAGCAGCCCTTTATTACGAGCAGTACTTC. Its translation is CASSPRTAALYYEQYF.

This clonotype was counted ten times or more. In DNA form, the CDR3 reads TGTGCCAGCAGTCCACCCGATGCAGGGTTGGTCTACGAGCAGTACTTC. It translates to CASSPPDAGLVYEQYF. The chain joins TRBV7-9 to TRBJ2-7; possibly TRBD1 for D (5 bases). CDR3 length: 16 amino acids. With 6 bases removed from V and 3 bases from J, the gap between germline ends came to 21 bases. Germline CDR1 and CDR2: SEHNR and FQNEAQ (reference sequence).